This paragraph reports one TCR beta chain. The sample comes from a study of blood T cell repertoires in COVID-19. The assay was immunoSEQ multiplex PCR, and TCRdb's table has in-frame clones only and misses some. Altogether approximately 290,000 clones are present, around 90% being singletons, with the ten largest covering 2% to 3%. Germline CDR1 reads SGDLS; CDR2 reads YYNGEE. V was trimmed by 0 bases and J by 7 bases, leaving 17 bases between them. This CDR3 region has 16 residues. The V and J genes are TRBV9 and TRBJ2-1, with D maybe TRBD1 (5 bases). The sequenced sample was peripheral blood. This TCR was recovered from a man aged 18 to 35 with active or convalescent COVID-19. The CDR3: CASSVAKGSHLNEQFF. CDR3 nucleotides: TGTGCCAGCAGCGTAGCGAAGGGGTCCCACCTAAATGAGCAGTTCTTC.